This TCR beta chain was captured in a study of cytomegalovirus exposure and HLA in healthy donors. Primers for the PCR totalled 60 Vbeta and 13 Jbeta. Clones were sequenced by immunoSEQ multiplex PCR, and TCRdb holds only the in-frame ones, with some missing. The sample lists over 150,000 clones, about four fifths occurring once. V shed 6 bases and J 4 bases; nucleotides not matched to a gene: 5. Germline V gives CDR1 SNHLY, CDR2 FYNNEI. The CDR3 contains 14 residues. The chain has TRBV2 and TRBJ2-2, with 7 bases that match TRBD1. The sequencing input was PBMCs. This TCR derives from a woman in her forties or fifties in good health and CMV-seropositive. The DNA of the CDR3 is TGTGCCAGCAGAAGGACAGGACCCACCGGGGAGCTGTTTTTT. Residues: CASRRTGPTGELFF.